This T cell receptor (beta chain) was captured by sequencing in a study of PD-L1 blockade in urothelial cancer. Study-level information: Atezolizumab, begun by patients in about 2014, was given at 1,200 mg intravenously every 3 weeks. Median T cell yield per blood sample was 141,255 cells.

In each PCR, synthetic TCR analog templates were spiked in. The table came from immunoSEQ multiplex PCR; TCRdb's copy has only in-frame clones and leaves some out. The table includes just over 35,000 clones, roughly 80% detected once. The time point was: peripheral blood 6 weeks after treatment start. From germline, CDR1 is MNHEY and CDR2 SMNVEV (reference sequence). CDR3 length: 16 residues. V lost 8 bases, J lost 0 bases, and 17 bases lay in between. This chain uses TRBV27 with TRBJ1-5, with D perhaps matching TRBD1 (5 bases). This sample comprised PBMCs, obtained around atezolizumab (anti-PD-L1) treatment. The origin of this receptor is a man aged 40-55 years with urothelial cancer. This chain's CDR3 is CASRLTGVNSNQPQHF. DNA of the CDR3: TGTGCCAGCCGCCTTACGGGGGTAAATAGCAATCAGCCCCAGCATTTT.